This T cell receptor (beta chain) was obtained from a study of blood T cell repertoires in COVID-19. Germline trimming cut 3 bases from V and 0 bases from J; bases unmatched to any gene: 2. The CDR3 contains 17 residues. Germline CDR1 reads SGDLS; CDR2 reads YYNGEE. Sequenced by immunoSEQ multiplex PCR; TCRdb stores in-frame clones only, minus some. The sample includes hundreds of thousands of clones, about 83% of them seen just once. The chain employs TRBV9 and TRBJ2-1; 14 bases fit TRBD2. The source material was PBMCs or T cells enriched from blood (not recorded which). The receptor was isolated from a woman aged 50 to 65 who had recovered from COVID-19. The CDR3 spells CASSATSGGASYNEQFF. CDR3 nucleotides: TGTGCCAGCAGCGCGACTAGCGGGGGGGCCTCCTACAATGAGCAGTTCTTC. Based on the CDR3 plus reference TRBV9 and TRBJ2-1, the full variable domain is DSGVTQTPKHLITATGQRVTLRCSPRSGDLSVYWYQQSLDQGLQFLIQYYNGEERAKGNILERFSAQQFPDLHSELNLSSLELGDSALYFCASSATSGGASYNEQFFGPGTRLTVL.